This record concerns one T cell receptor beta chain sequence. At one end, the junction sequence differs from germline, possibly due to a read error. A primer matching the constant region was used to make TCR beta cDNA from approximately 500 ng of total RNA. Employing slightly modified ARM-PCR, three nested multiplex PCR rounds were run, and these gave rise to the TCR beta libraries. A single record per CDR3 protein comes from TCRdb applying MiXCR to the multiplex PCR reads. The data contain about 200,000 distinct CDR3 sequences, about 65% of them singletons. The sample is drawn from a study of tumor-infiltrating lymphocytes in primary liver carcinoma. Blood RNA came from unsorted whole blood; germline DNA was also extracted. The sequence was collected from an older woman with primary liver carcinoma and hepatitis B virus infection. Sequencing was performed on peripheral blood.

The CDR3 is CASSLDPEGANTWELFF. The CDR3 DNA reads TGTGCCAGCAGCTTAGACCCCGAAGGGGCGAACACCTGGGAGCTGTTTTTC. J is TRBJ2-2 and V is TRBV11-2; D tentatively fits TRBD1 or TRBD2 (5 bases each). CDR3 length: 17 amino acids. Germline V gene data show CDR1 as SGHAT and CDR2 as FQNNGV.